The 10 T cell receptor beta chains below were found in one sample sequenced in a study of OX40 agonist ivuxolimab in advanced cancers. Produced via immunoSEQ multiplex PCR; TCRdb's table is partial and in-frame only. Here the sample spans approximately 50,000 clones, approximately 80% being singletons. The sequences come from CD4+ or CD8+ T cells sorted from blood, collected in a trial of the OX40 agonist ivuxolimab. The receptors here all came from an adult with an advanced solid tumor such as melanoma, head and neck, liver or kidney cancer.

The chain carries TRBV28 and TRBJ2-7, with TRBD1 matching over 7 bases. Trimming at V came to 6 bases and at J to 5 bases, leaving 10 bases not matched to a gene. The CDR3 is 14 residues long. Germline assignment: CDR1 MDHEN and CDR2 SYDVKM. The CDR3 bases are TGTGCCAGCAGCCTACACAGGGGTAGAAACGAGCAGTACTTC. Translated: CASSLHRGRNEQYF.

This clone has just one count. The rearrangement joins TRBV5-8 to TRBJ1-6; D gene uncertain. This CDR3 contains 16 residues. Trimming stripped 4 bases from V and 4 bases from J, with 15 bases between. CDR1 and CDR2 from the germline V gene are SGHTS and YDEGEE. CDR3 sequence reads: CASSQDLNRYNSPLHF. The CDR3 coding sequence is TGTGCCAGCAGCCAGGACCTCAACCGTTATAATTCACCCCTCCACTTT.

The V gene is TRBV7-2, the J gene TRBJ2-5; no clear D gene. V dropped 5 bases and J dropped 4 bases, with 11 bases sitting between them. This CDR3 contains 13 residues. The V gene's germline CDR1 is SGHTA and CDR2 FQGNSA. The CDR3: CASSQVQRETQYF. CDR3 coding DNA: TGTGCCAGCAGCCAGGTACAGCGAGAGACCCAGTACTTC.

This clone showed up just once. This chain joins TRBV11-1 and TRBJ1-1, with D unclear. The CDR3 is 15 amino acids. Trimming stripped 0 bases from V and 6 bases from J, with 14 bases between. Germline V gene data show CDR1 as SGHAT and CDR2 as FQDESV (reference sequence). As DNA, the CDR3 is TGTGCCAGCAGCTTAGCACCCCCCCTCCGGGCTGAAGCTTTCTTT. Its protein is CASSLAPPLRAEAFF.

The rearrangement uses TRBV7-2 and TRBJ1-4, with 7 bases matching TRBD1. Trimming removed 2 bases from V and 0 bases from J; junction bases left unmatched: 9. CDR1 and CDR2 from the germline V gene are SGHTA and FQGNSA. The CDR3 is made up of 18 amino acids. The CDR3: CASSLIRGRGATNEKLFF. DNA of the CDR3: TGTGCCAGCAGCTTAATACGCGGCAGGGGGGCAACTAATGAAAAACTGTTTTTT.

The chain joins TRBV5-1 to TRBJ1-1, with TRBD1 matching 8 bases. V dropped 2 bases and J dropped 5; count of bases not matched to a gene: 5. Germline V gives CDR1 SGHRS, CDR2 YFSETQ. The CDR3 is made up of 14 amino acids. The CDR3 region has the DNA TGCGCCAGCAGCTTCCAGGGGGCCGGTACTGAAGCTTTCTTT. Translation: CASSFQGAGTEAFF.

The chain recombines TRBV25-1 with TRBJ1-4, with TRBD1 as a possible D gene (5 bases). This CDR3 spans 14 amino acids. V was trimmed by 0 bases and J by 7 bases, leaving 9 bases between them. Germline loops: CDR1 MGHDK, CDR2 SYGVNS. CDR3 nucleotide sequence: TGTGCCAGCAGTGAATACGGAGGGGTTGAAAAACTGTTTTTT. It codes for CASSEYGGVEKLFF.

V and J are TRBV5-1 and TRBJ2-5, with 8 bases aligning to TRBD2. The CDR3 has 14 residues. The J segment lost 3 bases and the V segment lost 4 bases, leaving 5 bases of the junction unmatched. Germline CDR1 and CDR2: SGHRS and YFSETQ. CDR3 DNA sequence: TGCGCCAGCAGCCCCCTAGCGGGTGAAGAGACCCAGTACTTC. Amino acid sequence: CASSPLAGEETQYF.

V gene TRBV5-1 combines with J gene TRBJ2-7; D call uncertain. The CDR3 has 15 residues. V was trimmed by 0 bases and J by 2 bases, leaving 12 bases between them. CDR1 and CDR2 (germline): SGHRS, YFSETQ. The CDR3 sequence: CASSLVWAGTYEQYF. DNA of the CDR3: TGCGCCAGCAGCTTGGTCTGGGCAGGTACCTACGAGCAGTACTTC.

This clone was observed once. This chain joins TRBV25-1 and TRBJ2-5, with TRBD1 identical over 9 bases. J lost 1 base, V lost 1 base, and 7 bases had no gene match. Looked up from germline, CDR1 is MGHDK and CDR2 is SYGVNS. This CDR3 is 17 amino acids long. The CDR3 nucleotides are TGTGCCAGCAGTGAATTGGGACAGGGATTTCCCCAAGAGACCCAGTACTTC. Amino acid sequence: CASSELGQGFPQETQYF.